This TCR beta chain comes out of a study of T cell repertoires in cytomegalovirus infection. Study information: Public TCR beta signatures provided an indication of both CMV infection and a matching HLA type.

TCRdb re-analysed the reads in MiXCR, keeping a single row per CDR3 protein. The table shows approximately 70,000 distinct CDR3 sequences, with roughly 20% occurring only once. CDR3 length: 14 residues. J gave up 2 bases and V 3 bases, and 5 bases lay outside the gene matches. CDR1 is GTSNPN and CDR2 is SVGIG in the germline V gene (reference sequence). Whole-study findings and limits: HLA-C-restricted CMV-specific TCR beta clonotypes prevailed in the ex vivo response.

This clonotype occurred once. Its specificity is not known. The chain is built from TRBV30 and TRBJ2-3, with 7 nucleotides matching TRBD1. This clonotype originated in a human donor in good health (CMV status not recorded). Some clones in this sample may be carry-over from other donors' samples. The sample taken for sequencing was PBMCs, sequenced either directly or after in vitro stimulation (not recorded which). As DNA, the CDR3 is TGTGCCTGGAGCCAGGGGGTCTCCACAGATACGCAGTATTTT. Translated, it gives CAWSQGVSTDTQYF.